The 24 T cell receptor beta chains given below trace back to one sample, sequenced in a study of T cells in localized non-small cell lung cancer. Profiled with immunoSEQ multiplex PCR; TCRdb holds only in-frame clones, not every one. The sample includes roughly 2,000 clones, 25% to 30% of them seen just once. Material: normal lung tissue next to the tumor, obtained before any cancer treatment. Receptors originate from a male donor at least 60 years old with stage II lung adenocarcinoma.

The J gene is TRBJ2-7, the V gene TRBV6-8; D possibly corresponds to TRBD1 (6 bases). CDR3 length: 12 amino acids. V was clipped by 6 bases and J by 8 bases, with 14 bases between them. Germline values: CDR1 MNHGY, CDR2 SAAAGT. The CDR3 here is CASSHTGRQQYF. DNA of the CDR3: TGTGCCAGCAGCCATACAGGGCGGCAGCAGTACTTC.

The chain has TRBV19 and TRBJ2-1, with 9 positions matching TRBD2. Unmatched junction bases numbered 12, after V lost 3 bases and J lost 9 bases. This CDR3 region has 16 residues. Per germline, CDR1 LNHDA and CDR2 SQIVND (reference sequence). The CDR3 here is CASSIALHGAGGEQFF. Here the CDR3 DNA reads TGTGCCAGTAGTATTGCCCTCCACGGAGCGGGGGGTGAGCAGTTCTTC. Drawing the rest from reference TRBV19 and TRBJ2-1, the complete variable domain is DGGITQSPKYLFRKEGQNVTLSCEQNLNHDAMYWYRQDPGQGLRLIYYSQIVNDFQKGDIAEGYSVSREKKESFPLTVTSAQKNPTAFYLCASSIALHGAGGEQFFGPGTRLTVL.

This clone has more than one count but fewer than ten. The chain is built from TRBV5-1 and TRBJ1-4, with D hard to call. In germline, CDR1 is SGHRS, CDR2 YFSETQ. The CDR3 covers 15 residues. Deletions cut 2 bases from V and 0 bases from J, with 8 bases between. The CDR3, as DNA: TGCGCCAGCAGCTTATCCCAGTCAACTAATGAAAAACTGTTTTTT. Residues: CASSLSQSTNEKLFF.

In its sample, this clone ranks as medium-sized. The rearrangement uses TRBV9 and TRBJ1-2, with 8 bases lining up with TRBD1. The CDR3 contains 16 residues. Unmatched junction bases numbered 12, after V lost 3 bases and J lost 5 bases. CDR1 SGDLS and CDR2 YYNGEE come from the germline V gene. The CDR3 DNA sequence: TGTGCCAGCAGCGGTGGAACTACAGGGGGGAGTTATGGCTACACCTTC. It translates to CASSGGTTGGSYGYTF.

This CDR3 is CASSVHGTSGGPQETQYF. Written as DNA, the CDR3 is TGTGCCAGTAGTGTCCACGGGACTAGCGGGGGTCCCCAAGAGACCCAGTACTTC. The chain combines TRBV19 with TRBJ2-5; the match to TRBD2 covers 14 bases. This CDR3 is 18 amino acids long. The V segment lost 5 bases and the J segment 1 base; nucleotides outside the gene matches: 9. Per the germline V gene, CDR1 is LNHDA and CDR2 is SQIVND (reference sequence).

The V and J genes are TRBV28 and TRBJ1-1; TRBD1 matches at 7 bases. V was clipped by 3 bases and J by 5 bases; unmatched bases: 9. Per germline, CDR1 MDHEN and CDR2 SYDVKM. The CDR3 has 15 amino acids. This CDR3 is CASSLYRGGGTEAFF. The CDR3 DNA follows: TGTGCCAGCAGTTTGTACAGGGGCGGAGGTACTGAAGCTTTCTTT.

The J gene is TRBJ2-3, the V gene TRBV5-1; D might be TRBD2 (5 bases). The CDR3 totals 15 residues. The germline CDR1 and CDR2 sequences are SGHRS and YFSETQ. V gave up 4 bases and J gave up 4 bases, with 16 bases separating them. The CDR3, as DNA: TGCGCCAGCAGCATTGGGGAGAGCCGAGCAGATACGCAGTATTTT. As protein: CASSIGESRADTQYF. Combining the CDR3 with reference TRBV5-1 and TRBJ2-3 gives the whole variable domain KAGVTQTPRYLIKTRGQQVTLSCSPISGHRSVSWYQQTPGQGLQFLFEYFSETQRNKGNFPGRFSGRQFSNSRSEMNVSTLELGDSALYLCASSIGESRADTQYFGPGTRLTVL.

Judged by abundance, this clone is medium-sized. This chain connects TRBV11-3 to TRBJ1-1; D call uncertain. The V gene lost 1 base and the J gene lost 1 base, with 7 bases spanning the gap. Germline CDR1 and CDR2: SGHNT and YENEEA. This CDR3 is 14 amino acids long. The DNA for the CDR3 is TGTGCCAGCAGCTTAGGGACGGCGAACACTGAAGCTTTCTTT. Protein product: CASSLGTANTEAFF. Together with reference TRBV11-3 and TRBJ1-1, the CDR3 gives the full variable domain: EAGVVQSPRYKIIEKKQPVAFWCNPISGHNTLYWYLQNLGQGPELLIRYENEEAVDDSQLPKDRFSAERLKGVDSTLKIQPAELGDSAVYLCASSLGTANTEAFFGQGTRLTVV.

This clone was observed a handful of times. The J gene is TRBJ2-3, the V gene TRBV6-8, with D hard to call. The germline gives CDR1 MNHGY, CDR2 SAAAGT. The V gene lost 6 bases and the J gene lost 3 bases, with 10 bases spanning the gap. This CDR3 has 13 residues. CDR3 amino acids: CASSRRLTDTQYF. The CDR3 region has the DNA TGTGCCAGCAGCCGACGACTGACAGATACGCAGTATTTT.

This clone rates as medium-sized. The CDR3: CASSTLPAGGTDTQYF. In DNA, the CDR3 is TGTGCCAGCAGCACCCTCCCAGCGGGAGGGACAGATACGCAGTATTTT. The chain links TRBV9 to TRBJ2-3; 10 bases align to TRBD2. The CDR3 covers 16 residues. Germline trimming cut 4 bases from V and 3 bases from J; bases unmatched to any gene: 8. CDR1 and CDR2 from the germline V gene are SGDLS and YYNGEE.

This clone was picked up a small number of times. The rearrangement links TRBV28 to TRBJ2-1; D uncertain. Trimming removed 4 bases at V and 7 bases at J, with 11 bases between. The germline V gene encodes CDR1 MDHEN and CDR2 SYDVKM. The CDR3 runs 13 residues. This CDR3 reads CASSSSRSNEQFF. The CDR3 nucleotides are TGTGCCAGCAGTTCGTCTAGGTCGAATGAGCAGTTCTTC.

V usage is TRBV11-3 and J usage is TRBJ1-1; D gene uncertain. The CDR3 covers 15 residues. From germline, CDR1 is SGHNT and CDR2 YENEEA. V was shortened by 5 bases and J by 1 base, with 14 bases between the two germline ends. CDR3 nucleotide sequence: TGTGCCAGCAGCCTCCCCGGGAGAGCGAACACTGAAGCTTTCTTT. Amino acid sequence: CASSLPGRANTEAFF.

This chain connects TRBV19 to TRBJ2-7, with TRBD1 as a possible D gene (6 bases). Trimming removed 5 bases from V and 3 bases from J, with 14 bases in between. The CDR3 runs to 14 residues. The germline V gene encodes CDR1 LNHDA and CDR2 SQIVND (reference sequence). CDR3 loop: CASSASGTRYEQYF. The CDR3 DNA sequence: TGTGCCAGTAGTGCGTCCGGGACACGCTACGAGCAGTACTTC.

The V gene is TRBV19, the J gene TRBJ2-3; D is unresolved. Germline CDR1 is LNHDA and CDR2 is SQIVND (reference sequence). This CDR3 region has 14 residues. With 4 bases removed from V and 2 bases from J, the gap between germline ends came to 10 bases. The CDR3 loop is CASSRIASTDTQYF. In DNA, the CDR3 is TGTGCCAGTAGTAGAATAGCCTCCACAGATACGCAGTATTTT.

This clone counts as large. This sequence joins TRBV9 and TRBJ1-4; tentatively, D is TRBD1 (6 bases). The V gene's germline CDR1 is SGDLS and CDR2 YYNGEE. The V end was cut by 5 bases, the J end by 6 bases, with 14 bases between. There are 14 residues in the CDR3. CDR3 in amino acids: CASRGGFPHEKLFF. CDR3 DNA: TGTGCCAGCAGAGGGGGATTCCCTCATGAAAAACTGTTTTTT.

In this sample, this clone turned up a few times. The chain links TRBV28 to TRBJ1-2; no clear D gene. Germline V CDR1 and CDR2: MDHEN, SYDVKM. The CDR3 runs 16 residues. Deletions cut 2 bases from V and 1 base from J, with 14 bases between. CDR3 in amino acids: CASSLIWGKYNYGYTF. The DNA for the CDR3 is TGTGCCAGCAGTTTAATCTGGGGAAAGTATAACTATGGCTACACCTTC.

This clone rates as medium-sized. This rearrangement joins TRBV11-3 to TRBJ2-3, with 7 bases that match TRBD2. Germline CDR1 SGHNT, CDR2 YENEEA. V was clipped by 1 base and J by 5 bases; unmatched bases: 9. The CDR3 runs 16 residues. The CDR3 sequence is CASSLVSGTIQDTQYF. CDR3 sequence (DNA): TGTGCCAGCAGCTTAGTTTCGGGGACTATCCAAGATACGCAGTATTTT.

DNA of the CDR3: TGTGCCAGTAGTATCTCTAGGGGGACTTACGAGCAGTACTTC. Translated, it gives CASSISRGTYEQYF. This chain links TRBV19 with TRBJ2-7; D is perhaps TRBD1 or TRBD2 (6 bases each). Trimming took 3 bases from V and 4 from J, leaving 13 bases between them. The germline CDR1 and CDR2 sequences are LNHDA and SQIVND (reference sequence). The CDR3 loop spans 14 amino acids. The full variable domain, its missing parts supplied by reference TRBV19 and TRBJ2-7, is DGGITQSPKYLFRKEGQNVTLSCEQNLNHDAMYWYRQDPGQGLRLIYYSQIVNDFQKGDIAEGYSVSREKKESFPLTVTSAQKNPTAFYLCASSISRGTYEQYFGPGTRLTVT.

The J gene is TRBJ2-7, the V gene TRBV18; 8 nucleotides match TRBD1. Per germline, CDR1 KGHSH and CDR2 LQKENI. Unmatched junction bases numbered 1, after V lost 5 bases and J lost 4 bases. The CDR3 consists of 12 residues. The CDR3 reads CASSGDRYEQYF. Written as DNA, the CDR3 is TGTGCCAGCTCAGGGGACAGGTACGAGCAGTACTTC.

This clone was counted between two and nine times. The J gene is TRBJ1-4, the V gene TRBV9, with no clear D. CDR1 is SGDLS, CDR2 YYNGEE, per germline. V shed 5 bases and J shed 0 bases, with 8 bases lying between them. The CDR3 runs 14 residues. DNA for the CDR3: TGTGCCAGCAGTCTAACAGCAACTAATGAAAAACTGTTTTTT. Protein product: CASSLTATNEKLFF.

This clone was counted between two and nine times. This chain links TRBV7-5 with TRBJ2-7; no DNA check was done on the table's D call, TRBD2. TRBV7-5 is annotated as a pseudogene. The CDR3 is 14 residues long. CDR3 region: CASSSPGGSYEQYF. CDR3 in DNA: TGTGCCAGCAGCTCGCCGGGGGGATCCTACGAGCAGTACTTC.

The chain carries TRBV9 and TRBJ2-2; unclear D gene. CDR1 SGDLS and CDR2 YYNGEE come from the germline V gene. With 5 bases removed from V and 6 bases from J, the gap between germline ends came to 8 bases. This CDR3 region has 12 residues. This CDR3 reads CASRKGSGELFF. Written as DNA, the CDR3 is TGTGCCAGCAGGAAGGGTTCCGGGGAGCTGTTTTTT.

The rearrangement links TRBV5-1 to TRBJ1-2; D unclear. CDR3 size: 14 residues. Germline V CDR1 and CDR2: SGHRS, YFSETQ. V shed 1 base and J shed 0 bases, with 7 bases lying between them. CDR3: CASSLSTTNYGYTF. CDR3 in DNA: TGCGCCAGCAGCTTGTCAACAACTAACTATGGCTACACCTTC.

By share, this clone counts as medium-sized. The CDR3, as DNA: TGCAGCTCCGGGGAGGGACAGGGCGGTGAGCAGTACTTC. Its translation: CSSGEGQGGEQYF. The chain is built from TRBV29-1 and TRBJ2-7; 9 bases map to TRBD1. Trimming removed 8 bases from V and 7 bases from J; junction bases left unmatched: 12. Germline V gene sequence: CDR1 SQVTM, CDR2 ANQGSEA. This CDR3 spans 13 amino acids.